This T cell receptor (beta chain) was sequenced in a study of blood T cell repertoires in COVID-19. At the level of the study: T cells, B-cell-depleted T cells, or PBMCs supplied cDNA or gDNA.

As processed by the authors: Amplified reference gene primers provided the basis for estimating nucleated cell counts. Only in-frame clones appear in the TCRdb table, and some are missing; sequencing was by immunoSEQ multiplex PCR. V, J and clone size were drawn from that table, and D and trimming were deduced from the DNA. The sample has about 170,000 clones, about four fifths seen once; the top ten hold 2.5% to 3%. Germline loops: CDR1 MDHEN, CDR2 SYDVKM. The V and J ends lost 5 bases and 0 bases respectively, with 14 bases between them. The CDR3 extends over 17 amino acids. The TCR sequence derives from an elderly woman with COVID-19, enrolled during active disease. The chain has TRBV28 and TRBJ2-6, with D perhaps matching TRBD1 (5 bases). Material: peripheral blood. The DNA of the CDR3 is TGTGCCAGCAGTCCAACAGGAAAGGGCTCTGGGGCCAACGTCCTGACTTTC. The encoded protein is CASSPTGKGSGANVLTF.